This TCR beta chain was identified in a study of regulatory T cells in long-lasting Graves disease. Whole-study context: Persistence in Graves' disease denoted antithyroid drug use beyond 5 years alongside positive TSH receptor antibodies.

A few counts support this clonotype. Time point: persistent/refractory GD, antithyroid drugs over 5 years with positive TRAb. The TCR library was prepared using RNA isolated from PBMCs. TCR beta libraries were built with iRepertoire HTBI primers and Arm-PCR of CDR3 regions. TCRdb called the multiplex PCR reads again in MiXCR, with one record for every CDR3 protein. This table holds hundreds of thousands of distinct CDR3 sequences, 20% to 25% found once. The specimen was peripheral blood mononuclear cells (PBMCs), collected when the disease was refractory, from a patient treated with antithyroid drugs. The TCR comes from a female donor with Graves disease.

CDR3 nucleotide sequence: TGTGCCAGTAGTGAAACAGGGGCTCGGAATCAGCCCCAGCATTTT. Amino acid sequence: CASSETGARNQPQHF. The genes are TRBV19 and TRBJ1-5; 7 bases align to TRBD1. Germline V gene sequence: CDR1 LNHDA, CDR2 SQIVND (reference sequence). The CDR3 consists of 15 residues. V gave up 5 bases and J gave up 4 bases; unmatched junction bases: 8.